Listed below are T cell receptor beta chains from one sample, sequenced in a study of shared clonotypes between healthy human individuals. Some clones are missing from TCRdb's copy, which holds only in-frame ones; the method was immunoSEQ multiplex PCR. This sample has millions of clones; just over 90% occur once, and the top ten carry about 1.5%. The sample taken for sequencing was naive CD8+ T cells from PBMCs. All receptors come from a man younger than 30 in good health. Some clones in this sample may be carry-over from other donors' samples. Both conserved end residues are part of each CDR3. A D gene is named only where the DNA matches it firmly. Clone size appears in some rows only: once, few, many, or a class for an expanded clone.

V	J	D	size	CDR3	DNA
TRBV19	TRBJ1-2	-	few	CATINRGGYTF	TGTGCCACGATAAACCGCGGAGGCTACACCTTC
TRBV9	TRBJ1-2	-	-	CASSVGDGSYGYTF	TGTGCCAGCAGCGTAGGGGACGGCAGCTATGGCTACACCTTC
TRBV5-4	TRBJ2-7	TRBD2	-	CASSFLREGSEQYF	TGTGCCAGCAGCTTTTTGCGGGAGGGATCCGAGCAGTACTTC
TRBV15	TRBJ2-1	-	-	CATSSYTGDLNEQFF	TGTGCCACCAGCTCCTATACGGGCGACCTCAATGAGCAGTTCTTC
TRBV29-1	TRBJ2-1	TRBD2	-	CSAHGVLAGSLYEQFF	TGCAGCGCTCACGGGGTTCTAGCGGGATCGTTGTATGAGCAGTTCTTC
TRBV6-5	TRBJ2-1	-	-	CASSGLLSSYNEQFF	TGTGCCAGCAGTGGACTCCTAAGCTCCTACAATGAGCAGTTCTTC
TRBV7-9	TRBJ2-1	-	-	CASSQSVGYEQFF	TGTGCCAGCAGCCAATCCGTAGGGTATGAGCAGTTCTTC
TRBV25-1	TRBJ2-7	-	-	CASSEQVGYEQYF	TGTGCCAGCAGTGAACAGGTGGGTTACGAGCAGTACTTC
TRBV6-7	TRBJ2-7	-	-	CASSYSSRRSSYEQYF	TGTGCCAGCAGTTACTCGAGCCGGAGGAGCTCCTACGAGCAGTACTTC
TRBV27	TRBJ1-2	-	-	CASSLGGSGYTF	TGTGCCAGCAGTTTAGGGGGCAGTGGCTACACCTTC
TRBV9	TRBJ1-2	-	-	CASSERGIHGYTF	TGTGCCAGCAGCGAGAGAGGGATTCATGGCTACACCTTC
TRBV19	TRBJ2-3	-	once	CASSIEGGWTDTQYF	TGTGCCAGTAGTATAGAAGGGGGATGGACAGATACGCAGTATTTT
TRBV27	TRBJ2-7	-	-	CASSFSRNYEQYF	TGTGCCAGCAGTTTTAGCCGGAACTACGAGCAGTACTTC